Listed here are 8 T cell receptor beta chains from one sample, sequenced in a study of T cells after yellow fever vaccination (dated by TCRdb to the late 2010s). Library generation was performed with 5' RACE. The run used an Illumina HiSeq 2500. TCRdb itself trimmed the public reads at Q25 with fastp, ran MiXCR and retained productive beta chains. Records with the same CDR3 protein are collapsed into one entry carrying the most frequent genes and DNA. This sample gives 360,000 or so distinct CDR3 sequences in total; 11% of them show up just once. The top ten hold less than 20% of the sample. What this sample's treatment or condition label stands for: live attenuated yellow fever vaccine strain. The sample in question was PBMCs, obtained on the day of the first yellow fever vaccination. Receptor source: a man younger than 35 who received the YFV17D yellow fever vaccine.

CDR3 bases: TGTGCCAGCCTTCCCAGGGGGCGGTCTACCGGGGAGCTGTTTTTT. Translation gives CASLPRGRSTGELFF. This chain links TRBV25-1 with TRBJ2-2, with TRBD1 identical over 8 bases. Germline V gene lookup returns CDR1 MGHDK and CDR2 SYGVNS. The V gene end was trimmed by 8 bases and the J gene end by 5 bases; junction bases not matched to a gene: 10. This CDR3 comprises 15 residues.

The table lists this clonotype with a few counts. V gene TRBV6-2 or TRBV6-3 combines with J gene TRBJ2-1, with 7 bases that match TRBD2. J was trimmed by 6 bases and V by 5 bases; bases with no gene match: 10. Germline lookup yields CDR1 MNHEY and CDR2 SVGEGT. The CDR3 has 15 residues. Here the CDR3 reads CASSPGGSVFNEQFF. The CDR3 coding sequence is TGTGCCAGCAGTCCGGGGGGTTCGGTGTTCAATGAGCAGTTCTTC.

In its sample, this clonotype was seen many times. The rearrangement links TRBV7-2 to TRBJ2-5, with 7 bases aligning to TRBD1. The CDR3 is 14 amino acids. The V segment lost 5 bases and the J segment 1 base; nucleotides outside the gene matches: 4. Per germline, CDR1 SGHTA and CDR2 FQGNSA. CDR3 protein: CASSPQGSQETQYF. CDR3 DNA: TGTGCCAGCAGCCCACAGGGGTCCCAAGAGACCCAGTACTTC.

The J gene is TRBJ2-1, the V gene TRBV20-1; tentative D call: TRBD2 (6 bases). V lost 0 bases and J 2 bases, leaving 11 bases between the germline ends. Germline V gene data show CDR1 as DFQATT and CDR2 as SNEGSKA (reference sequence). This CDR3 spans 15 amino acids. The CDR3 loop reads CSARDPGLPYNEQFF. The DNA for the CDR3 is TGCAGTGCTAGAGACCCGGGACTGCCCTACAATGAGCAGTTCTTC.

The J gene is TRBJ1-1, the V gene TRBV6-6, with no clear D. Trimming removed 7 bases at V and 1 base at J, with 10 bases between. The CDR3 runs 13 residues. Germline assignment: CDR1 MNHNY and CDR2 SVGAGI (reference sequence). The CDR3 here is CASIRTENTEAFF. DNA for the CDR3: TGTGCCAGCATACGGACGGAGAACACTGAAGCTTTCTTT.

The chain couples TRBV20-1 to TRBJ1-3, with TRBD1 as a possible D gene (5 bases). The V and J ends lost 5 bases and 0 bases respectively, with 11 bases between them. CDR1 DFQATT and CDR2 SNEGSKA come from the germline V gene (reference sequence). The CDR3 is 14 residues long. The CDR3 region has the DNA TGCAGTGCTCCACTGGGACCCTCTGGAAACACCATATATTTT. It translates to CSAPLGPSGNTIYF.

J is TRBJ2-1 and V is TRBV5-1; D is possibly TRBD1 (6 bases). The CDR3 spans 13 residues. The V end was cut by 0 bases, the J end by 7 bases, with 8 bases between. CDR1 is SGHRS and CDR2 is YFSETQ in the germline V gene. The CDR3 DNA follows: TGCGCCAGCAGCTTGGGACAGGCGAATGAGCAGTTCTTC. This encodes CASSLGQANEQFF. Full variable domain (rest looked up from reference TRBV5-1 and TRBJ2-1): KAGVTQTPRYLIKTRGQQVTLSCSPISGHRSVSWYQQTPGQGLQFLFEYFSETQRNKGNFPGRFSGRQFSNSRSEMNVSTLELGDSALYLCASSLGQANEQFFGPGTRLTVL.

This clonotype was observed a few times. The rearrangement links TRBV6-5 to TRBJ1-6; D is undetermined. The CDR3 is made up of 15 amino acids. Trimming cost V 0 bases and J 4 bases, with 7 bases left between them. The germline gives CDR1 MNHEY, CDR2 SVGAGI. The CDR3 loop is CASSYSWDYNSPLHF. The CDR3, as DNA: TGTGCCAGCAGTTACTCGTGGGATTATAATTCACCCCTCCACTTT.